This T cell receptor (beta chain) derives from a study of shared clonotypes between healthy human individuals. The table lists this clone with a count of one. Under the authors' procedure: Because ImmunoSEQ provided only junction sequences with no quality scores, the filtering differed. Repertoires were generated with immunoSEQ multiplex PCR, while TCRdb's copy carries only in-frame clones and drops some. V and J calls and clone size are given by that table; D and trimming were obtained from the DNA. This table holds some 2,100,000 clones, more than 90% found once. The clonotype comes from a man aged 18 to 30 in good health. Sequences were obtained from naive CD4+ T cells sorted from blood. Stated subset: CD45RA+ positively selected.

The CDR3 is CASSQQGAKDTQYF. CDR3 in DNA: TGTGCCAGCAGTCAACAGGGGGCAAAAGATACGCAGTATTTT. The chain couples TRBV5-4 to TRBJ2-3, with 9 nucleotides matching TRBD1. CDR3 length equals 14 residues. CDR1 and CDR2 from the germline V gene are SGHNT and YYREEE (reference sequence). The trim removed 5 bases at V and 5 bases at J, leaving 6 bases unmatched.